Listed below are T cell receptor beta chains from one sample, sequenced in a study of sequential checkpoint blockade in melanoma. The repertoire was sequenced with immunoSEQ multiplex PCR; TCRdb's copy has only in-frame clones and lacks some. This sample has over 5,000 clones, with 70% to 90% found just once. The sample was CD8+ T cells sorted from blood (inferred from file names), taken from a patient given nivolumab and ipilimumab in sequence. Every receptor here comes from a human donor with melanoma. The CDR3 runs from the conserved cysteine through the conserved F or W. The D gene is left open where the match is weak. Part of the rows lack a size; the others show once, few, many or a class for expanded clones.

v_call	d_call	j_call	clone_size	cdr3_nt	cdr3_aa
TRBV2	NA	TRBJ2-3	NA	TGTGCCAGCACCTTGGCGGGACTCAGCACAGATACGCAGTATTTT	CASTLAGLSTDTQYF
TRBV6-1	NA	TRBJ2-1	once	TGTGCCAGCAGGACTGGGGGCGGAAACAATGAGCAGTTCTTC	CASRTGGGNNEQFF
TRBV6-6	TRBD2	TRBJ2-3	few	TGTGCCAGCAGTTTCCTAGGGGAGGGAACAGATACGCAGTATTTT	CASSFLGEGTDTQYF
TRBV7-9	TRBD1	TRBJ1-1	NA	TGTGCCAGCAGCTTAGAGGGACAGGGGGCTTATGGTGAAGCTTTCTTT	CASSLEGQGAYGEAFF
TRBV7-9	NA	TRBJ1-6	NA	TGTGCCAGCAGACACGGACAGAGCTCCTATAATTCACCCCTCCACTTT	CASRHGQSSYNSPLHF
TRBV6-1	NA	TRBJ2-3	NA	TGTGCCAGCAGTGGGGGCGGTGGGGGCCCAGATACGCAGTATTTT	CASSGGGGGPDTQYF
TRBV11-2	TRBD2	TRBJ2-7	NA	TGTGCCAGCAGCCCCCCGCGGGGGTTAGGCTACGAGCAGTACTTC	CASSPPRGLGYEQYF
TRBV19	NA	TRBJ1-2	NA	TGTGCCAGTACCAACCGGGGGTATTATGGCTACACCTTC	CASTNRGYYGYTF
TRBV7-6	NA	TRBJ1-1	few	TGTGCCAGCAGCTTAGGGGGGGTAACTGAAGCTTTCTTT	CASSLGGVTEAFF
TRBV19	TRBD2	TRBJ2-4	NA	TGTGCCAGTAGTATAGTCGCTAGCGGGAGTGGGGGAAACATTCAGTACTTC	CASSIVASGSGGNIQYF
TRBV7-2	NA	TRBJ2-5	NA	TGTGCCAGCAGCTTATGGCTAGCCGAGACCCAGTACTTC	CASSLWLAETQYF
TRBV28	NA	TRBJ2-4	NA	TGTGCCAGCAGTTTAACAAAGAACATTCAGTACTTC	CASSLTKNIQYF
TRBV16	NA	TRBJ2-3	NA	TGTGCCAGCAGCGAACGGCTAGGGACAACTAGCACAGATACGCAGTATTTT	CASSERLGTTSTDTQYF
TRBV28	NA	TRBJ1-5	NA	TGTGCCAGCAGCTGGCGTTACTCTGAGCTAGATCAGCCCCAGCATTTT	CASSWRYSELDQPQHF
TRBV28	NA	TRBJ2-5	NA	TGTGCCAGCAGTCTGGTCTCATGGAGCCGAGACGAGACCCAGTACTTC	CASSLVSWSRDETQYF
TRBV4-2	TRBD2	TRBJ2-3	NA	TGTGCCAGCAACCTCCAGGCTAGCGGGACTTGGGATACGCAGTATTTT	CASNLQASGTWDTQYF
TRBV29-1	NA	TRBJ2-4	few	TGCAGCGTTGTGCCAGGCCTAGCCAAAAACATTCAGTACTTC	CSVVPGLAKNIQYF
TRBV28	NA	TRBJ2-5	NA	TGTGCCAGCAGTTTAGCGGGACGGCTATACGAGACCCAGTACTTC	CASSLAGRLYETQYF
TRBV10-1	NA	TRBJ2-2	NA	TGCGCCAGCAGTGATTTCAGCGGGCGCACCGGGGAGCTGTTTTTT	CASSDFSGRTGELFF
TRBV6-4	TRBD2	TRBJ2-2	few	TGTGCCAGCAGCGAAGCGGGAGCGGGCACCGGGGAGCTGTTTTTT	CASSEAGAGTGELFF
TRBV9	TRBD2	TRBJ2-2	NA	TGTGCCAGCAGCGTAAGCGGTAGCGGGAGGAACGGGGAGCTGTTTTTT	CASSVSGSGRNGELFF
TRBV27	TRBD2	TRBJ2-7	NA	TGTGCCAGCAGCGGGGTGACCGGGACTAATCCCTACGAGCAGTACTTC	CASSGVTGTNPYEQYF
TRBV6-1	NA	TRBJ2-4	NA	TGTGCCACCGGGTACATTCAGTACTTC	CATGYIQYF
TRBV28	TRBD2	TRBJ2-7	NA	TGTGCCAGCAGTCCACCGACTATGGGACTAGGGTCCTACGAGCAGTACTTC	CASSPPTMGLGSYEQYF
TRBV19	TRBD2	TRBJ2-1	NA	TGTGCCAGTAGTGCAGCAGCGGGAGGAGATGAGCAGTTCTTC	CASSAAAGGDEQFF
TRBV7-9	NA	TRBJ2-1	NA	TGTGCCAGCAGCTTACTTCTTGATTGGGCTGGTGATATGTTCTTC	CASSLLLDWAGDMFF
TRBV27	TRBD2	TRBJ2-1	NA	TGTGCCAGCAGTTCCGCAAGCGGGAGGGAACAGTTCTTC	CASSSASGREQFF
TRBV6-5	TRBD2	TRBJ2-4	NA	TGTGCCAGCAGTTACTCGTCGGGGGGGGGAAACATTCAGTACTTC	CASSYSSGGGNIQYF
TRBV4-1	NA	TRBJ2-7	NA	TGCGCCAGCAGCCAAAGAGGGAACGCCTACGAGCAGTACTTC	CASSQRGNAYEQYF
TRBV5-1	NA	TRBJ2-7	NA	TGCGCCAGCAGCTTTTCCGGGGGCTACGAGCAGTACTTC	CASSFSGGYEQYF
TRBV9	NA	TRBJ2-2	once	TGTGCCAGCAGCTCGTTCACCGGGGAGCTGTTTTTT	CASSSFTGELFF
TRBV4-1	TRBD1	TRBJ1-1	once	TGCGCCAGCAGCCAAGACCCGGACAGGGCCCTACCTGAAGCTTTCTTT	CASSQDPDRALPEAFF
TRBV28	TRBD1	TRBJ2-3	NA	TGTGCCAGCAGTGTGGGGACAGGGAGGGCAGATACGCAGTATTTT	CASSVGTGRADTQYF
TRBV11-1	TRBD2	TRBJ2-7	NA	TGTGCCAGCAGAGGACTAGCGCAGTCCACCTACGAGCAGTACTTC	CASRGLAQSTYEQYF
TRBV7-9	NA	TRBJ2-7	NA	TGTGCCAGCAGCTTAACGGGGAACCCCTACGAGCAGTACTTC	CASSLTGNPYEQYF
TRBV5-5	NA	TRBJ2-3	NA	TGTGCCAGCAGCTTGGAGTTAGCCACAGATACGCAGTATTTT	CASSLELATDTQYF
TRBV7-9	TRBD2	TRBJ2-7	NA	TGTGCCAGCAGCTTTTCTAGCGGGAGTATGGGGGGCGAGCAGTACTTC	CASSFSSGSMGGEQYF